The 12 T cell receptor beta chains below come from one sample, sequenced in a study of CD8+CD57+ T cells in acquired aplastic anemia. Genomic DNA constituted the template upon which TCR beta VDJ and CDR3 profiling was performed. A single record per CDR3 protein comes from TCRdb applying MiXCR to the reads. In the table there are about 190,000 distinct CDR3 sequences, 50% to 55% of which are singletons. Sequencing used sorted CD4+, CD8+, or CD8+CD57+ T cells (not recorded which) from PBMCs. The receptors originated from a human donor in good health, serving as a control.

The rearrangement joins TRBV5-1 to TRBJ2-3; D uncertain. CDR1 and CDR2 (germline): SGHRS, YFSETQ. CDR3 length equals 13 residues. V was trimmed by 0 bases and J by 5 bases, leaving 7 bases between them. CDR3: CASSLDPGDTQYF. The CDR3 DNA reads TGCGCCAGCAGCTTGGACCCGGGAGATACGCAGTATTTT.

In its sample, this clonotype was seen a few times. The genes are TRBV6-5 and TRBJ2-7, with TRBD2 identical over 11 bases. In germline, CDR1 is MNHEY, CDR2 SVGAGI. The CDR3 has 15 residues. The trim removed 4 bases at V and 2 bases at J, leaving 4 bases unmatched. CDR3 residues: CASSLLAGGTYEQYF. CDR3 bases: TGTGCCAGCAGTTTGCTAGCGGGGGGCACCTACGAGCAGTACTTC.

This chain connects TRBV20-1 to TRBJ2-7; the D is unclear. The germline V gene encodes CDR1 DFQATT and CDR2 SNEGSKA (reference sequence). Trimming stripped 0 bases from V and 4 bases from J, with 10 bases between. CDR3 length: 13 amino acids. CDR3 nucleotides: TGCAGTGCTAGAGATCATCGGCGGTACGAGCAGTACTTC. Translating gives CSARDHRRYEQYF.

This clonotype was seen once. The CDR3 nucleotides read TGTGCCAGTAGTATAGGGACTAGCGGGAGTGTCAATGAGCAGTTCTTC. It codes for CASSIGTSGSVNEQFF. The genes are TRBV19 and TRBJ2-1; 13 bases fit TRBD2. V gave up 1 base and J gave up 6 bases; unmatched junction bases: 3. The CDR3 spans 16 residues. Germline V lookup: CDR1 LNHDA, CDR2 SQIVND (reference sequence).

The chain has TRBV24-1 and TRBJ2-1, with 7 bases identical to TRBD1. V lost 7 bases to trimming and J lost 6 bases; unmatched junction nucleotides: 11. In germline, CDR1 is KGHDR, CDR2 SFDVKD. The CDR3 is 15 residues long. CDR3 protein: CATSEQGQGSNEQFF. CDR3 nucleotide sequence: TGTGCCACCAGCGAACAGGGGCAGGGTTCCAATGAGCAGTTCTTC.

V gene TRBV2 combines with J gene TRBJ2-3; 9 bases fit TRBD1. This CDR3 is built from 13 residues. Germline lookup yields CDR1 SNHLY and CDR2 FYNNEI. Losses at the gene ends were 8 bases for V and 7 bases for J; bases not matched to a gene: 7. This chain's CDR3 is CASEGQGRYTQYF. CDR3 sequence (DNA): TGTGCCAGCGAAGGACAGGGGCGGTATACGCAGTATTTT.

This clonotype has at least ten counts. The genes are TRBV3-2 and TRBJ2-7; the listed D gene, TRBD2, was not tested against the DNA. TRBV3-2 is a pseudogene locus. The CDR3 covers 16 residues. The DNA of the CDR3 is TGTGCCAGCAGCGACCTCGGGACTAGCGGGGGGGCCATGCAAGACTTC. It specifies CASSDLGTSGGAMQDF.

This clonotype occurred many times. The J gene is TRBJ1-2, the V gene TRBV4-2; 7 bases map to TRBD1. Germline V lookup: CDR1 LGHNA, CDR2 YNFKEQ. The V and J ends lost 0 bases and 8 bases, in that order; junction bases with no gene match: 9. CDR3 size: 15 residues. CDR3 protein: CASSQDGDSLLGYTF. CDR3 nucleotide sequence: TGTGCCAGCAGCCAAGATGGGGACAGTCTCCTAGGCTACACCTTC.

V is TRBV25-1 and J is TRBJ1-2; 11 bases align to TRBD1. Germline assignment: CDR1 MGHDK and CDR2 SYGVNS. The CDR3 length is 16 residues. After removal of 5 bases from V and 4 bases from J, the junction contained 9 bases not matched to a gene. CDR3 loop: CASSYRTGGASYGYTF. The CDR3, as DNA: TGTGCCAGCAGTTACAGGACAGGGGGCGCGAGCTATGGCTACACCTTC.

In DNA, the CDR3 is TGTGCCAGCAGCCCAAACGGACAGGGTACCGAAGCTTTCTTT. This encodes CASSPNGQGTEAFF. The J gene is TRBJ1-1, the V gene TRBV7-2; 8 positions agree with TRBD1. The CDR3 sequence is 14 residues long. After removal of 5 bases from V and 8 bases from J, the junction contained 10 bases not matched to a gene. The germline CDR1 and CDR2 sequences are SGHTA and FQGNSA. Drawing the rest from reference TRBV7-2 and TRBJ1-1, the complete variable domain is GAGVSQSPSNKVTEKGKDVELRCDPISGHTALYWYRQSLGQGLEFLIYFQGNSAPDKSGLPSDRFSAERTGGSVSTLTIQRTQQEDSAVYLCASSPNGQGTEAFFGQGTRLTVV.

The rearrangement links TRBV20-1 to TRBJ2-7, with TRBD2 matching over 8 bases. Germline CDR1 DFQATT, CDR2 SNEGSKA (reference sequence). J lost 0 bases, V lost 6 bases, and 7 bases had no gene match. CDR3 length: 14 amino acids. The CDR3 protein is CSAESGGTSYEQYF. In DNA form, the CDR3 reads TGCAGTGCCGAGAGCGGGGGAACCTCCTACGAGCAGTACTTC.

V gene TRBV10-3 combines with J gene TRBJ2-5; 8 nucleotides agree with TRBD1. The ends lost 3 bases at V and 5 bases at J; junction bases unmatched: 5. The CDR3 contains 14 residues. Germline V CDR1 and CDR2: ENHRY, SYGVKD. CDR3 sequence reads: CAISDAGQGETQYF. Written as DNA, the CDR3 is TGTGCCATCAGTGACGCAGGACAGGGTGAGACCCAGTACTTC.